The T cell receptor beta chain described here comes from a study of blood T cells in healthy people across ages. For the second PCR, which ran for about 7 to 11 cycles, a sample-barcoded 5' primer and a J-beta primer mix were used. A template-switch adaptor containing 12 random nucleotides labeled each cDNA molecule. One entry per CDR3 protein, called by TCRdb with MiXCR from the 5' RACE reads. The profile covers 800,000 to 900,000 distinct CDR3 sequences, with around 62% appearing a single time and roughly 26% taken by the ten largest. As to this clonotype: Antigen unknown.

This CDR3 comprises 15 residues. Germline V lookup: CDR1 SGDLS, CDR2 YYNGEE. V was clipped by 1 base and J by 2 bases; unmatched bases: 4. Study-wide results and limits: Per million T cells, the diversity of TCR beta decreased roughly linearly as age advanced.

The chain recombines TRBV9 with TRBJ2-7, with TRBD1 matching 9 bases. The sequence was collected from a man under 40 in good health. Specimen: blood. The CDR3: CASSVTGQGPYEQYF. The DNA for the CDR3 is TGTGCCAGCAGCGTAACGGGACAGGGCCCCTACGAGCAGTACTTC. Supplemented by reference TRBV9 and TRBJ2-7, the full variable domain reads DSGVTQTPKHLITATGQRVTLRCSPRSGDLSVYWYQQSLDQGLQFLIQYYNGEERAKGNILERFSAQQFPDLHSELNLSSLELGDSALYFCASSVTGQGPYEQYFGPGTRLTVT.